These 19 T cell receptor beta chains were sequenced from one sample in a study of radiotherapy plus CTLA-4 blockade in lung cancer. Clones were sequenced by immunoSEQ multiplex PCR, and TCRdb holds only the in-frame ones, with some missing. The sample yields around 90,000 clones, about 83% seen once. Sequenced here: peripheral blood, sampled from a patient treated with radiotherapy plus ipilimumab. These receptors were taken from a human donor with non-small cell lung cancer who had stable disease on radiotherapy plus ipilimumab.

This chain joins TRBV5-1 and TRBJ2-7, with TRBD1 matching over 10 bases. Germline CDR1 is SGHRS and CDR2 is YFSETQ. Unmatched junction bases numbered 6, after V lost 0 bases and J lost 6 bases. This CDR3 has 15 residues. This chain's CDR3 is CASSLVFGTGVEQYF. The CDR3 DNA is TGCGCCAGCAGCTTGGTATTCGGGACAGGGGTCGAGCAGTACTTC. Based on the CDR3 plus reference TRBV5-1 and TRBJ2-7, the full variable domain is KAGVTQTPRYLIKTRGQQVTLSCSPISGHRSVSWYQQTPGQGLQFLFEYFSETQRNKGNFPGRFSGRQFSNSRSEMNVSTLELGDSALYLCASSLVFGTGVEQYFGPGTRLTVT.

This chain uses TRBV28 with TRBJ2-7; D is unclear. With 1 base removed from V and 0 bases from J, the gap between germline ends came to 1 base. The CDR3 is 12 amino acids. CDR1 and CDR2 (germline): MDHEN, SYDVKM. The chain's CDR3 is CASSLYSYEQYF. The DNA of the CDR3 is TGTGCCAGCAGTTTATACTCCTACGAGCAGTACTTC.

The CDR3 DNA reads as TGTGCCAGCCAGAGGGAGGTTTCTCAGCCCCAGCATTTT. As protein: CASQREVSQPQHF. The rearrangement joins TRBV7-2 to TRBJ1-5; D gene unclear. The CDR3 loop spans 13 amino acids. Deletions cut 8 bases from V and 6 bases from J, with 14 bases between. The germline CDR1 and CDR2 sequences are SGHTA and FQGNSA.

The chain recombines TRBV13 with TRBJ2-5; D not certain. The CDR3 sequence is 14 residues long. V shed 1 base and J shed 1 base, with 7 bases lying between them. CDR1 is PRHDT and CDR2 is FYEKMQ in the germline V gene (reference sequence). CDR3 loop: CASSLVSAQETQYF. Written as DNA, the CDR3 is TGTGCCAGCAGCTTAGTTTCAGCCCAAGAGACCCAGTACTTC.

This clone was seen a single time. The J gene is TRBJ1-1, the V gene TRBV30; no clear D gene. The V end was cut by 4 bases, the J end by 5 bases, with 14 bases between. This CDR3 spans 13 amino acids. CDR1 and CDR2 from the germline V gene are GTSNPN and SVGIG (reference sequence). CDR3 in DNA: TGTGCCTGGACCCCCCCCGGAGGTACTGAAGCTTTCTTT. Residues: CAWTPPGGTEAFF.

This chain links TRBV6-5 with TRBJ1-3; no reliable D call. This CDR3 contains 13 residues. Deletions cut 5 bases from V and 4 bases from J, with 9 bases between. The V gene's germline CDR1 is MNHEY and CDR2 SVGAGI. CDR3 in DNA: TGTGCCAGCAGTCTGGCAGCCGGAAACACCATATATTTT. It specifies CASSLAAGNTIYF.

This CDR3 is CASSHRGNGYTF. CDR3 nucleotides: TGTGCCAGCAGTCACAGGGGCAATGGCTACACCTTC. The genes are TRBV27 and TRBJ1-2, with TRBD1 identical over 7 bases. The ends lost 5 bases at V and 6 bases at J; junction bases unmatched: 3. Germline V CDR1 and CDR2: MNHEY, SMNVEV (reference sequence). This CDR3 is built from 12 residues.

This clone was seen just once. V usage is TRBV4-1 and J usage is TRBJ2-3, with D perhaps matching TRBD1 or TRBD2 (7 bases each). Germline CDR1 MGHRA, CDR2 YSYEKL. V was cut by 0 bases and J by 2 bases, with 15 bases left in between. This CDR3 comprises 17 residues. CDR3: CASSQESGTANTDTQYF. CDR3 sequence (DNA): TGCGCCAGCAGCCAAGAAAGCGGGACAGCCAACACAGATACGCAGTATTTT.

The chain's CDR3 is CASSWVAGGPNTGELFF. The CDR3 DNA reads TGTGCCAGCAGTTGGGTAGCGGGGGGACCGAACACCGGGGAGCTGTTTTTT. The chain joins TRBV27 to TRBJ2-2; 10 nucleotides align to TRBD2. In germline, CDR1 is MNHEY, CDR2 SMNVEV (reference sequence). V was clipped by 4 bases and J by 0 bases; unmatched bases: 5. The CDR3 is 17 residues long.

This chain links TRBV5-1 with TRBJ2-3; 9 bases map to TRBD2. Trimming cost V 0 bases and J 6 bases; bases outside gene matches: 8. This CDR3 is built from 16 residues. CDR1 SGHRS and CDR2 YFSETQ come from the germline V gene. The CDR3 sequence is CASSLASAGGGDTQYF. The CDR3 bases are TGCGCCAGCAGCTTGGCCTCAGCGGGAGGCGGGGATACGCAGTATTTT.

The gene calls are TRBV25-1 and TRBJ2-1; D is unresolved. The CDR3 length is 13 residues. V lost 3 bases and J 6 bases, leaving 9 bases between the germline ends. Germline CDR1 reads MGHDK; CDR2 reads SYGVNS. The CDR3 DNA follows: TGTGCCAGCAGTGACGTCTTGGGCAATGAGCAGTTCTTC. It translates to CASSDVLGNEQFF.

This clone was recorded only once. This chain connects TRBV5-6 to TRBJ2-5; perhaps TRBD2 as D (6 bases). V lost 0 bases and J lost 5, with 14 bases in between. This CDR3 comprises 15 residues. CDR1 is SGHDT, CDR2 YYEEEE, per germline. For the CDR3, the DNA is TGTGCCAGCAGCTTGGTGGGACTGCTAGGGGAGACCCAGTACTTC. This codes for CASSLVGLLGETQYF.

A word on this clone: One junction end disagrees with the germline gene, perhaps due to a read error. The chain recombines TRBV5-4 with TRBJ2-5; D gene ambiguous. Germline CDR1 and CDR2: SGHNT and YYREEE (reference sequence). The CDR3 extends over 13 amino acids. The CDR3 DNA reads as TGTGCCAGCAGCCCTCCGGACCAGGAGACCCAGTACTTC. Amino acids: CASSPPDQETQYF.

The V call is TRBV11-1, the J call TRBJ2-3, with 8 bases identical to TRBD1. The V gene end was trimmed by 4 bases and the J gene end by 3 bases; junction bases not matched to a gene: 6. The CDR3 spans 15 residues. Germline values: CDR1 SGHAT, CDR2 FQDESV (reference sequence). The CDR3 nucleotides read TGTGCCAGCAGCTCGGGACAGGAGGAGACAGATACGCAGTATTTT. This sequence encodes CASSSGQEETDTQYF.

The rearrangement links TRBV5-6 to TRBJ1-3, with unresolved D. Trimming removed 0 bases at V and 0 bases at J, with 7 bases between. This CDR3 has 15 amino acids. Germline-derived CDR1 and CDR2 are SGHDT and YYEEEE. In DNA, the CDR3 is TGTGCCAGCAGCTTGGCAGCTTACTCTGGAAACACCATATATTTT. Protein product: CASSLAAYSGNTIYF.

This clone was counted only a few times. V is TRBV19 and J is TRBJ1-1, with D possibly matching TRBD1 (5 bases). Germline assignment: CDR1 LNHDA and CDR2 SQIVND (reference sequence). The CDR3 is 14 amino acids. V lost 4 bases and J 5 bases, leaving 14 bases between the germline ends. DNA for the CDR3: TGTGCCAGTAGTACAAGGGGCGCGGGGACTGAAGCTTTCTTT. This gives the protein CASSTRGAGTEAFF.

This clone has just one count. This chain connects TRBV5-4 to TRBJ1-1, with D uncertain. The length of the CDR3 is 16 residues. Between the trimmed V and J ends, which lost 0 bases and 6 bases, there was a span of 18 bases. CDR1 is SGHNT, CDR2 YYREEE, per germline (reference sequence). The CDR3 region has the DNA TGTGCCAGCAGCTTGGGATCATTCCCGCTCTTTGCTGAAGCTTTCTTT. This gives the protein CASSLGSFPLFAEAFF.

The chain is built from TRBV5-1 and TRBJ1-1, with D hard to call. Trimming pared 2 bases from V and 1 base from J, leaving 9 bases between. This CDR3 has 14 amino acids. CDR1 and CDR2 (germline): SGHRS, YFSETQ. CDR3 protein: CASSLKVRNTEAFF. CDR3 sequence (DNA): TGCGCCAGCAGCTTAAAGGTGAGGAACACTGAAGCTTTCTTT. The variable domain in full, completed from reference TRBV5-1 and TRBJ1-1, reads KAGVTQTPRYLIKTRGQQVTLSCSPISGHRSVSWYQQTPGQGLQFLFEYFSETQRNKGNFPGRFSGRQFSNSRSEMNVSTLELGDSALYLCASSLKVRNTEAFFGQGTRLTVV.

The table lists this clone with a few counts. The chain links TRBV28 to TRBJ2-5; TRBD2 might be the D (7 bases). V was shortened by 7 bases and J by 2 bases, with 14 bases between the two germline ends. Germline V lookup: CDR1 MDHEN, CDR2 SYDVKM. The CDR3 is made up of 14 amino acids. The CDR3: CASKGGGSQETQYF. The DNA of the CDR3 is TGTGCCAGCAAGGGGGGGGGCTCACAAGAGACCCAGTACTTC.